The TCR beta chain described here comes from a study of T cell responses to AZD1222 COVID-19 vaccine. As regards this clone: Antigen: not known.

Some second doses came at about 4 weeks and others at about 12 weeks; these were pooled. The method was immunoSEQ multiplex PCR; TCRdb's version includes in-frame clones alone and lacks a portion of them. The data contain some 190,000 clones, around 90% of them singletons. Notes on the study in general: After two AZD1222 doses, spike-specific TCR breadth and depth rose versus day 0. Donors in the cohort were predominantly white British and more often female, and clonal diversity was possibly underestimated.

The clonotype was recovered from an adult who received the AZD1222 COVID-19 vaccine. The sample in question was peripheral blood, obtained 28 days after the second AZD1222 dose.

CDR3 sequence (DNA): TGCGCCAGCAGCTTGAACCCTAGCATAGGCGAGCAGTACTTC. It codes for CASSLNPSIGEQYF. The chain is built from TRBV5-1 and TRBJ2-7; possibly TRBD2 for D (5 bases). Between the trimmed V and J ends, which lost 1 base and 6 bases, there was a span of 14 bases. Germline V lookup: CDR1 SGHRS, CDR2 YFSETQ. This CDR3 contains 14 residues.